Presented here are 26 T cell receptor beta chains from one specimen sequenced in a study of shared clonotypes between healthy human individuals. TCRdb's copy holds only in-frame clones and misses some; the assay was immunoSEQ multiplex PCR. The repertoire includes 2,100,000 or so clones, approximately 94% of them detected once, and around 0.13% sits in the top ten. The sample consisted of naive CD4+ T cells sorted from blood. Documented subset: CD45RA+ positively selected. These receptors were taken from a man between 18 and 35 years old in good health.

This clone was seen a single time. The V and J genes are TRBV2 and TRBJ1-5; D unclear. V was shortened by 4 bases and J by 8 bases, with 12 bases between the two germline ends. CDR1 is SNHLY, CDR2 FYNNEI, per germline. The CDR3 is made up of 13 amino acids. The CDR3 nucleotides are TGTGCCAGCAGTGGGCAGGAGATTAAGCCCCAGCATTTT. Protein: CASSGQEIKPQHF.

Concerning this clone: Other DNA sequences in this sample translate to the same CDR3. The chain carries TRBV19 and TRBJ2-7; no clear D. V was trimmed by 5 bases and J by 0 bases, leaving 11 bases between them. The length of the CDR3 is 14 residues. Germline lookup yields CDR1 LNHDA and CDR2 SQIVND (reference sequence). CDR3 sequence (DNA): TGTGCCAGTAGTCCCGACCGGAGCTCCTACGAGCAGTACTTC. Translation: CASSPDRSSYEQYF.

The rearrangement uses TRBV7-9 and TRBJ2-7, with D possibly matching TRBD1 (6 bases). V lost 2 bases to trimming and J lost 7 bases, with 18 bases between them. Looked up from germline, CDR1 is SEHNR and CDR2 is FQNEAQ (reference sequence). The CDR3 covers 15 residues. For the CDR3, the DNA is TGTGCCAGCAGCTTATTCGCGGACAGAGCGAAAGAGCAGTACTTC. This codes for CASSLFADRAKEQYF.

V gene TRBV6-4 combines with J gene TRBJ1-6; D call uncertain. The CDR3 runs 14 residues. CDR1 and CDR2 from the germline V gene are MRHNA and SNTAGT. Trimming stripped 2 bases from V and 7 bases from J, with 9 bases between. The CDR3 here is CASSDGRNNSPLHF. CDR3 DNA: TGTGCCAGCAGTGACGGACGGAACAATTCACCCCTCCACTTT.

The rearrangement joins TRBV6-5 to TRBJ1-3; D call uncertain. The CDR3 consists of 15 residues. Looked up from germline, CDR1 is MNHEY and CDR2 is SVGAGI. V was clipped by 2 bases and J by 0 bases, with 8 bases between them. This CDR3 reads CASSYGRNSGNTIYF. CDR3 sequence (DNA): TGTGCCAGCAGTTACGGACGGAACTCTGGAAACACCATATATTTT.

The chain recombines TRBV30 with TRBJ2-5; D is possibly TRBD2 (7 bases). This CDR3 spans 13 amino acids. Looked up from germline, CDR1 is GTSNPN and CDR2 is SVGIG (reference sequence). V lost 4 bases to trimming and J lost 1 base, with 10 bases between them. The CDR3 is CAWTGGSQETQYF. The CDR3 DNA is TGTGCCTGGACGGGGGGCAGCCAAGAGACCCAGTACTTC.

The J gene is TRBJ1-4, the V gene TRBV6-5; possibly TRBD1 for D (6 bases). The CDR3 totals 16 residues. In germline, CDR1 is MNHEY, CDR2 SVGAGI. V gave up 2 bases and J gave up 7 bases, with 17 bases separating them. This CDR3 reads CASSYHGAGDAEKLFF. CDR3 in DNA: TGTGCCAGCAGTTACCATGGAGCAGGGGATGCTGAAAAACTGTTTTTT.

The rearrangement links TRBV5-1 to TRBJ2-3; 14 bases fit TRBD2. The CDR3 has 19 amino acids. The germline gives CDR1 SGHRS, CDR2 YFSETQ. With V trimmed by 5 bases and J by 0 bases, 11 bases remained unmatched. The CDR3 sequence: CASSSTGTSGGLSTDTQYF. CDR3 bases: TGCGCCAGCAGTTCCACCGGGACTAGCGGGGGCCTCAGCACAGATACGCAGTATTTT.

The J gene is TRBJ2-1, the V gene TRBV5-1, with a tentative D call TRBD1 (6 bases). The germline gives CDR1 SGHRS, CDR2 YFSETQ. Trimming took off 4 bases at V and 0 bases at J, with 11 bases between the two ends. The CDR3 sequence is 15 residues long. CDR3 in amino acids: CASSRTASSYNEQFF. CDR3 bases: TGCGCCAGCAGCCGGACAGCTAGCTCCTACAATGAGCAGTTCTTC.

The chain couples TRBV9 to TRBJ1-1; maybe TRBD1 (6 bases). The CDR3 extends over 14 amino acids. The germline V gene has CDR1 SGDLS and CDR2 YYNGEE. Trimming cost V 5 bases and J 1 base, with 12 bases left between them. The CDR3 sequence is CASRRGLGNTEAFF. Here the CDR3 DNA reads TGTGCCAGCAGGCGGGGGCTCGGGAACACTGAAGCTTTCTTT.

This clone appeared once. Other DNA sequences within the sample encode an identical CDR3. CDR3 bases: TGTGCCAGCAGTGTTTCCTCTGGAAACACCATATATTTT. Translated, it gives CASSVSSGNTIYF. The chain links TRBV25-1 to TRBJ1-3; D remains unclear. The V end was cut by 4 bases, the J end by 0 bases, with 4 bases between. The CDR3 length is 13 residues. Germline V gene lookup returns CDR1 MGHDK and CDR2 SYGVNS.

With respect to this clone: This sample includes further DNA sequences coding for the same CDR3. This rearrangement joins TRBV18 to TRBJ2-5; D is undetermined. Germline CDR1 KGHSH, CDR2 LQKENI. Deletions cut 3 bases from V and 2 bases from J, with 7 bases between. The CDR3 loop spans 13 amino acids. CDR3 protein: CASSPALQETQYF. DNA of the CDR3: TGTGCCAGCTCACCGGCACTACAAGAGACCCAGTACTTC.

CDR3 loop: CASSPTGQLRTQYF. In DNA, the CDR3 is TGCGCCAGCAGCCCCACAGGCCAGCTGCGGACCCAGTACTTC. V is TRBV4-1 and J is TRBJ2-5; tentatively, D is TRBD1 (5 bases). The length of the CDR3 is 14 residues. Looked up from germline, CDR1 is MGHRA and CDR2 is YSYEKL. Trimming took 4 bases from V and 7 from J, leaving 16 bases between them.

The CDR3 DNA reads TGTGCCAGCAGTTTACCCCCCAGGCGGGGCAACTATGGCTACACCTTC. Translating it yields CASSLPPRRGNYGYTF. The rearrangement uses TRBV28 and TRBJ1-2, with a possible D match to TRBD1 (5 bases). Germline-derived CDR1 and CDR2 are MDHEN and SYDVKM. Trimming stripped 2 bases from V and 2 bases from J, with 15 bases between. This CDR3 has 16 residues.

As regards this clone: Its ends do not fully match the called genes, so a read error is possible. This chain uses TRBV7-3 with TRBJ1-4; a possible D gene is TRBD1 (6 bases). This CDR3 is 15 amino acids long. Germline V CDR1 and CDR2: SGHTA, FQGTGA. CDR3 DNA sequence: TGTGCCAGCAGCCTAACAGGACAGCTTAATGAAAAACTGTTTTTT. It specifies CASSLTGQLNEKLFF. Full variable domain (outside the CDR3, taken from reference TRBV7-3 and TRBJ1-4): GAGVSQTPSNKVTEKGKYVELRCDPISGHTALYWYRQSLGQGPEFLIYFQGTGAADDSGLPNDRFFAVRPEGSVSTLKIQRTERGDSAVYLCASSLTGQLNEKLFFGSGTQLSVL.

The chain carries TRBV15 and TRBJ2-5, with D possibly being TRBD1 or TRBD2 (6 bases each). The V end lost 4 bases, the J end lost 5 bases, and 17 bases lay between the germline ends. Germline loops: CDR1 LNHNV, CDR2 YYDKDF (reference sequence). The CDR3 loop spans 15 amino acids. CDR3 nucleotides: TGTGCCACCAGCATGGGACTTACAGGGTGGGAGACCCAGTACTTC. The encoded protein is CATSMGLTGWETQYF.

This chain links TRBV7-2 with TRBJ2-7; 13 bases are shared with TRBD2. CDR3 length equals 16 residues. With 4 bases clipped from V and 4 bases from J, the junction kept 7 bases outside the gene matches. Germline-derived CDR1 and CDR2 are SGHTA and FQGNSA. The CDR3 sequence is CASSSILAGGLYEQYF. CDR3 in DNA: TGTGCCAGCAGCTCGATACTAGCGGGAGGGCTATACGAGCAGTACTTC.

The chain has TRBV5-1 and TRBJ2-1, with D maybe TRBD1 (5 bases). This CDR3 contains 15 residues. The ends were cut back, 1 base at V and 0 bases at J, with 8 bases in the middle. Germline V gene sequence: CDR1 SGHRS, CDR2 YFSETQ. CDR3 sequence (DNA): TGCGCCAGCAGCTTGTCAGGGTACTCCTACAATGAGCAGTTCTTC. This sequence encodes CASSLSGYSYNEQFF.

V usage is TRBV27 and J usage is TRBJ2-7, with 7 positions matching TRBD2. This CDR3 contains 16 residues. Germline loops: CDR1 MNHEY, CDR2 SMNVEV (reference sequence). Trimming cost V 1 base and J 2 bases; bases outside gene matches: 8. Written as DNA, the CDR3 is TGTGCCAGCAGTTTATTACTAGCGCACAAAACCTACGAGCAGTACTTC. Translation gives CASSLLLAHKTYEQYF.

The V gene is TRBV5-1, the J gene TRBJ1-1; D gene uncertain. Trimming stripped 3 bases from V and 6 bases from J, with 12 bases between. Germline V gene sequence: CDR1 SGHRS, CDR2 YFSETQ. This CDR3 is 13 amino acids long. CDR3 loop: CASSSQAYSEAFF. The CDR3 DNA is TGCGCCAGCAGCTCCCAGGCATACTCTGAAGCTTTCTTT. Full variable domain (rest looked up from reference TRBV5-1 and TRBJ1-1): KAGVTQTPRYLIKTRGQQVTLSCSPISGHRSVSWYQQTPGQGLQFLFEYFSETQRNKGNFPGRFSGRQFSNSRSEMNVSTLELGDSALYLCASSSQAYSEAFFGQGTRLTVV.

The chain is built from TRBV28 and TRBJ2-1, with a weak D call TRBD1 (6 bases). The V end was cut by 6 bases, the J end by 4 bases, with 13 bases between. The CDR3 has 14 amino acids. The germline CDR1 and CDR2 sequences are MDHEN and SYDVKM. CDR3 nucleotides: TGTGCCAGCAGCTCCGGTGACAGGTACAATGAGCAGTTCTTC. Protein product: CASSSGDRYNEQFF.

This clone was counted only a few times. Other DNA sequences in the same sample also yield this CDR3. The J gene is TRBJ1-2, the V gene TRBV30; 7 bases match TRBD1. V lost 3 bases and J lost 4; bases outside the gene matches: 2. The CDR3 has 12 residues. Germline V lookup: CDR1 GTSNPN, CDR2 SVGIG (reference sequence). The CDR3 spells CAWSGDSYGYTF. Here the CDR3 DNA reads TGTGCCTGGAGCGGGGACAGCTATGGCTACACCTTC.

This clone was found once. V usage is TRBV5-1 and J usage is TRBJ1-4, with no clear D. V lost 3 bases, J lost 0 bases, and 9 bases lay in between. The V gene's germline CDR1 is SGHRS and CDR2 YFSETQ. CDR3 size: 15 residues. The CDR3 is CASSSLLATNEKLFF. The DNA for the CDR3 is TGCGCCAGCAGCTCCCTTCTTGCAACTAATGAAAAACTGTTTTTT.

This clone has a single count. This chain connects TRBV5-4 to TRBJ2-4; D is possibly TRBD1 (6 bases). Trimming took off 1 base at V and 9 bases at J, with 14 bases between the two ends. The CDR3 length is 14 residues. Germline assignment: CDR1 SGHNT and CDR2 YYREEE (reference sequence). The CDR3 is CASSLTPRDIIQYF. CDR3 DNA sequence: TGTGCCAGCAGCTTGACACCCCGGGACATCATTCAGTACTTC.

V usage is TRBV28 and J usage is TRBJ2-7, with a weak D call TRBD1 (5 bases). V lost 3 bases and J lost 7, with 16 bases in between. The CDR3 is made up of 14 amino acids. Looked up from germline, CDR1 is MDHEN and CDR2 is SYDVKM. The CDR3 region has the DNA TGTGCCAGCAGTTTGGTAGGGGTGAGCTGGGAGCAGTACTTC. It yields the protein CASSLVGVSWEQYF.

V and J are TRBV14 and TRBJ1-2, with no clear D. The V and J ends lost 4 bases and 0 bases respectively, with 6 bases between them. From germline, CDR1 is SGHDN and CDR2 FVKESK. This CDR3 has 13 residues. The CDR3 reads CASSRAANYGYTF. The DNA for the CDR3 is TGTGCCAGCAGCCGGGCCGCTAACTATGGCTACACCTTC.